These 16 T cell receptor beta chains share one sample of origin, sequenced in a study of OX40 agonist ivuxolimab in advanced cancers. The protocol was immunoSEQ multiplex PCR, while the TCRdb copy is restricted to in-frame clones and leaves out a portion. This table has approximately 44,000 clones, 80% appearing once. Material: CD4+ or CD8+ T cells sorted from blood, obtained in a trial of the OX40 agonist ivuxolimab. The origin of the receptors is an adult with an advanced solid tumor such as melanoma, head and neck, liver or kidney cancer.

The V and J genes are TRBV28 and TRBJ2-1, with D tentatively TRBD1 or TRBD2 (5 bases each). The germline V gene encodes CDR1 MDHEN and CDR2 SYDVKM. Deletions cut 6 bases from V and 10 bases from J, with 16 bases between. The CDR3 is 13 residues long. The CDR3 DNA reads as TGTGCCAGCAGCCGCCCCGTTGGGACCGAGCAGTTCTTC. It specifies CASSRPVGTEQFF.

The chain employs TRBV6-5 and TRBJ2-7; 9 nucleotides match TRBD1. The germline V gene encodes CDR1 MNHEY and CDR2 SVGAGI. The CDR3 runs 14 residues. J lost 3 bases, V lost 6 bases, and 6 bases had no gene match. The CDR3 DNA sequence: TGTGCCAGCAGAAAGGGACAGGGTATCTACGAGCAGTACTTC. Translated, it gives CASRKGQGIYEQYF.

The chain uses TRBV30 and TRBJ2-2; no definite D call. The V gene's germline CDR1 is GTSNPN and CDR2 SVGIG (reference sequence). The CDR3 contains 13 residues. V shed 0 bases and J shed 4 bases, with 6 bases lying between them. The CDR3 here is CAWSVASTGELFF. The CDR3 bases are TGTGCCTGGAGTGTCGCCAGCACCGGGGAGCTGTTTTTT.

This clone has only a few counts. The CDR3 loop is CASSPPGRASGTGELFF. The CDR3 DNA reads TGTGCCAGCTCACCACCGGGAAGGGCTAGCGGCACCGGGGAGCTGTTTTTT. J is TRBJ2-2 and V is TRBV18; 7 bases line up with TRBD2. Germline assignment: CDR1 KGHSH and CDR2 LQKENI. The CDR3 totals 17 residues. Unmatched junction bases numbered 8, after V lost 0 bases and J lost 4 bases.

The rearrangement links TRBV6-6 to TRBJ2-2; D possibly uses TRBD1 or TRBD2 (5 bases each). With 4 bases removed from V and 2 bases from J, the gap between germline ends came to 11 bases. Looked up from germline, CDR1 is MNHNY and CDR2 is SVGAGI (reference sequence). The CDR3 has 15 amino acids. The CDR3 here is CASSSGTDNTGELFF. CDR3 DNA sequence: TGTGCCAGCAGTTCCGGGACGGATAACACCGGGGAGCTGTTTTTT.

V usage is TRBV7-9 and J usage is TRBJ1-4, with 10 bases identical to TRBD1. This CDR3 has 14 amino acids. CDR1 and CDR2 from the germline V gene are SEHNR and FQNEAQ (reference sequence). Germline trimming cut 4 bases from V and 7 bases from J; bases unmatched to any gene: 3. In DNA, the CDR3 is TGTGCCAGCAGCTGGGACAGGGGAGCTGAAAAACTGTTTTTT. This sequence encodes CASSWDRGAEKLFF.

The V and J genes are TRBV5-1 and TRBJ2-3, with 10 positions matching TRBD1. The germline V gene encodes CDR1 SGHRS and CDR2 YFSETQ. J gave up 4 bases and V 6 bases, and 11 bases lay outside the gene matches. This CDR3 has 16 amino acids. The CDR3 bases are TGCGCCAGCACTAATGACAGGGGGCTAATCGCAGATACGCAGTATTTT. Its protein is CASTNDRGLIADTQYF. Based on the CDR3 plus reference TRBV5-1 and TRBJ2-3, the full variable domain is KAGVTQTPRYLIKTRGQQVTLSCSPISGHRSVSWYQQTPGQGLQFLFEYFSETQRNKGNFPGRFSGRQFSNSRSEMNVSTLELGDSALYLCASTNDRGLIADTQYFGPGTRLTVL.

CDR3 bases: TGTGCCAGCAGTCTTTTACCCTCCTACGAGCAGTACTTC. Translated, it gives CASSLLPSYEQYF. The chain employs TRBV27 and TRBJ2-7, with unresolved D. V lost 5 bases and J 0 bases, leaving 8 bases between the germline ends. CDR3 size: 13 residues. CDR1 and CDR2 (germline): MNHEY, SMNVEV (reference sequence).

The CDR3, as DNA: TGTGCCAGCAGCTCGACCGACAGGATTTGGGCTGAAGCTTTCTTT. Translating it yields CASSSTDRIWAEAFF. The chain uses TRBV7-9 and TRBJ1-1; D possibly corresponds to TRBD1 (6 bases). Trimming took off 4 bases at V and 6 bases at J, with 18 bases between the two ends. CDR1 and CDR2 from the germline V gene are SEHNR and FQNEAQ (reference sequence). CDR3 size: 15 residues.

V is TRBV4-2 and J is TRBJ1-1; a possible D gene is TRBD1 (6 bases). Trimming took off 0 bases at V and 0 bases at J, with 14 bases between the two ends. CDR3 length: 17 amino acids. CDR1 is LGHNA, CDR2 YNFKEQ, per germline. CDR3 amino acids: CASSQEWGLFMNTEAFF. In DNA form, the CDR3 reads TGTGCCAGCAGCCAAGAGTGGGGGCTTTTCATGAACACTGAAGCTTTCTTT.

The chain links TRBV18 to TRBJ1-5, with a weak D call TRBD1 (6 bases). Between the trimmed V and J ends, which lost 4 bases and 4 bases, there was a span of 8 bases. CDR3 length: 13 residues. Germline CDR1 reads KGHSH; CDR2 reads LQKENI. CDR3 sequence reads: CASSRQVNQPQHF. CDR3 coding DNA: TGTGCCAGCTCACGACAGGTGAATCAGCCCCAGCATTTT.

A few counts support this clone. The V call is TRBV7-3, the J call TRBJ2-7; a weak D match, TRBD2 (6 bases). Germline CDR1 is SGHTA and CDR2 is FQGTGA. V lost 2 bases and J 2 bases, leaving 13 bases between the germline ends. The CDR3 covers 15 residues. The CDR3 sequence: CASSLEAGKTYEQYF. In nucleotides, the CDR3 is TGTGCCAGCAGCTTAGAAGCGGGTAAGACCTACGAGCAGTACTTC.

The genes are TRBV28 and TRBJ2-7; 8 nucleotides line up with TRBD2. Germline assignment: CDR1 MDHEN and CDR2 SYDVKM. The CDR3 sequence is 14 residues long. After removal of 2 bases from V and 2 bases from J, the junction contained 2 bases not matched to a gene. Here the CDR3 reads CASSLAGRAYEQYF. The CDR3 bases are TGTGCCAGCAGTTTAGCCGGGAGGGCCTACGAGCAGTACTTC.

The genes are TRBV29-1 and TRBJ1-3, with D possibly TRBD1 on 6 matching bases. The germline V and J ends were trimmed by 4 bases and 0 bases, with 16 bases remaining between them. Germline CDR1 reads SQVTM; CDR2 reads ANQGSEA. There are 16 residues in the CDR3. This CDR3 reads CSVAGSGHNSGNTIYF. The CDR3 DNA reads TGCAGCGTTGCAGGCTCGGGACACAACTCTGGAAACACCATATATTTT. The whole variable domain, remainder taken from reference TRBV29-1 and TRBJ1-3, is SAVISQKPSRDICQRGTSLTIQCQVDSQVTMMFWYRQQPGQSLTLIATANQGSEATYESGFVIDKFPISRPNLTFSTLTVSNMSPEDSSIYLCSVAGSGHNSGNTIYFGEGSWLTVV.

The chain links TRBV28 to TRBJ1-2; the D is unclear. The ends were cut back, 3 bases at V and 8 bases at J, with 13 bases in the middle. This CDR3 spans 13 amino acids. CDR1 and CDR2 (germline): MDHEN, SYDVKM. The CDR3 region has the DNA TGTGCCAGCAGTTTTCTAGGGCGGGGAGGCTACACCTTC. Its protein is CASSFLGRGGYTF.

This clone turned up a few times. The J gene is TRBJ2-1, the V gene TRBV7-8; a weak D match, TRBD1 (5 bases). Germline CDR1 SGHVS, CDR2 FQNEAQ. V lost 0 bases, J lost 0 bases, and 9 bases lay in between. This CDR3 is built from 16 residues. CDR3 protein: CASSLAGATSYNEQFF. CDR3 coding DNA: TGTGCCAGCAGCTTAGCTGGGGCTACCTCCTACAATGAGCAGTTCTTC. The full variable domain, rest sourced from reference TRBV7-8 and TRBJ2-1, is GAGVSQSPRYKVAKRGQDVALRCDPISGHVSLFWYQQALGQGPEFLTYFQNEAQLDKSGLPSDRFFAERPEGSVSTLKIQRTQQEDSAVYLCASSLAGATSYNEQFFGPGTRLTVL.